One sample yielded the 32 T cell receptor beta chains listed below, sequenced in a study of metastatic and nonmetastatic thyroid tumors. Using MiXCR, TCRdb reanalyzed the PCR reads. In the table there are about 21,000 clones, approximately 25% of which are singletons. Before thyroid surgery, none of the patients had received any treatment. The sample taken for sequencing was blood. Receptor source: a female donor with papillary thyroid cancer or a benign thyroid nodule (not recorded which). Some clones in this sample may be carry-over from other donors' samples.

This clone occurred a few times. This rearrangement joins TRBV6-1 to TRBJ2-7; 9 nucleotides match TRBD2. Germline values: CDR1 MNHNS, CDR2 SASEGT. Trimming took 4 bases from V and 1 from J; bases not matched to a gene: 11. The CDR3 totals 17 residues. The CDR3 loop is CASSADLIAGVSYEQYF. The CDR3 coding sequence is TGTGCCAGCAGTGCGGACCTGATAGCGGGAGTATCCTACGAGCAGTACTTC.

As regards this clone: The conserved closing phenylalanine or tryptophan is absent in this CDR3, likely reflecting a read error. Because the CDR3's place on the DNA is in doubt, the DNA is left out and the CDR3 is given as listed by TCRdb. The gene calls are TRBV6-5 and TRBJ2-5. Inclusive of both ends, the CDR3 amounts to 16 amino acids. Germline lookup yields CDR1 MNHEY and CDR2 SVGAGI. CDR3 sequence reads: CASSYSPSAWEETHYI.

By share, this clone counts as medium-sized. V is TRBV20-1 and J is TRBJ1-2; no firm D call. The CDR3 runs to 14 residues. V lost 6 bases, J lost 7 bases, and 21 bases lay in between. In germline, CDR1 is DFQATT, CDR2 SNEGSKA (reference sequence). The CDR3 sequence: CSAPTGQLKGGYTF. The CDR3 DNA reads TGCAGTGCACCCACCGGTCAACTGAAGGGTGGCTACACCTTC.

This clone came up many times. In nucleotides, the CDR3 is TGTGCCAGCAGCTTAGAGACGAACACTGAAGCTTTCTTT. The encoded protein is CASSLETNTEAFF. The chain employs TRBV7-2 and TRBJ1-1, with D unclear. Trimming cost V 1 base and J 1 base, with 4 bases left between them. Germline assignment: CDR1 SGHTA and CDR2 FQGNSA. This CDR3 contains 13 residues.

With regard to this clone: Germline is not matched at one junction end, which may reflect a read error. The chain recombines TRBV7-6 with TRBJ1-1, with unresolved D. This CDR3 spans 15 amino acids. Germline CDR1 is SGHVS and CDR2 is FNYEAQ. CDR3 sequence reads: CARSFVLGSTAEAFF. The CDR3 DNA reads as TGTGCCAGGAGCTTTGTTCTGGGGTCTACCGCTGAAGCTTTCTTT.

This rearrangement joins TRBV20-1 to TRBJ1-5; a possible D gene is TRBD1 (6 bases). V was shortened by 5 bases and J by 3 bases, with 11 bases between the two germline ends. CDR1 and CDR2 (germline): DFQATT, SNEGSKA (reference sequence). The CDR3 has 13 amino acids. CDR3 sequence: CSALTGPNQPQHF. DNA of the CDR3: TGCAGTGCTTTAACAGGGCCCAATCAGCCCCAGCATTTT.

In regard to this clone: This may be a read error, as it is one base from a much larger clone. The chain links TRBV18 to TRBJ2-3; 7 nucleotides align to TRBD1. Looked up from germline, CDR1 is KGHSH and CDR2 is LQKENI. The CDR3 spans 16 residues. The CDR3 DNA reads TGTGCCAGCTCACCAACCTCAGGGGGAAGCACATATACGCAGTATTTC. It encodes CASSPTSGGSTYTQYF.

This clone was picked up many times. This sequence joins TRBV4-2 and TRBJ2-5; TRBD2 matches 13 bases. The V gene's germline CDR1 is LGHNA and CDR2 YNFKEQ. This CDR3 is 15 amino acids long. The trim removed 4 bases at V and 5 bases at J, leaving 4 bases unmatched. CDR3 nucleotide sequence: TGTGCCAGCAGCCCAGGGACTAGCGGGGCTGAGACCCAGTACTTC. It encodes CASSPGTSGAETQYF.

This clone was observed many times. This CDR3 is CSVPGEWSEAFF. The CDR3 DNA sequence: TGCAGTGTCCCAGGGGAATGGTCTGAAGCTTTCTTT. The rearrangement joins TRBV20-1 to TRBJ1-1, with a weak D call TRBD1 (6 bases). CDR3 size: 12 residues. The V gene lost 7 bases and the J gene lost 6 bases, with 15 bases spanning the gap. Germline loops: CDR1 DFQATT, CDR2 SNEGSKA (reference sequence).

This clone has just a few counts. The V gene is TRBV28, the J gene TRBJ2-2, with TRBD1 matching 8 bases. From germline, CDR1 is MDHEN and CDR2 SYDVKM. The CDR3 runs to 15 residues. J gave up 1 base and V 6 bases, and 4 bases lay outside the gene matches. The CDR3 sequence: CASSLGQGNTGELFF. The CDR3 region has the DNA TGTGCCAGCAGCTTAGGACAGGGGAACACCGGGGAGCTGTTTTTT. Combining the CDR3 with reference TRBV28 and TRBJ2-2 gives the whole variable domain DVKVTQSSRYLVKRTGEKVFLECVQDMDHENMFWYRQDPGLGLRLIYFSYDVKMKEKGDIPEGYSVSREKKERFSLILESASTNQTSMYLCASSLGQGNTGELFFGEGSRLTVL.

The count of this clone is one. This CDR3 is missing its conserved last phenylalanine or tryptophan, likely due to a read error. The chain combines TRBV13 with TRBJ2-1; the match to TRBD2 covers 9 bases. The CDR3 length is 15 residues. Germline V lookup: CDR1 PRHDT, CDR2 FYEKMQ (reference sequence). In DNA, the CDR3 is TGTGCCTGCAGCCCCCGCGCGGGGGGGGCGAATGAGCAGTTCTAC. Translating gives CACSPRAGGANEQFY.

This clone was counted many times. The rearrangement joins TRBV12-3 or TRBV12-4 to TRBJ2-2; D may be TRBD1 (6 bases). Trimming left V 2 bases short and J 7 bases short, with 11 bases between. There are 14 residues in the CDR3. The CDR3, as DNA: TGTGCCAGCAGTTTAAGGGGGACGGGCGGGGAGCTGTTTTTT. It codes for CASSLRGTGGELFF.

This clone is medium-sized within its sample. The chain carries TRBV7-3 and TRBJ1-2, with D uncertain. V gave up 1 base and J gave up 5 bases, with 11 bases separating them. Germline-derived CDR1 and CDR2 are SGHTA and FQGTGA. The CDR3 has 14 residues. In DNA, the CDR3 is TGTGCCAGCAGCTTAAAACCACTGGAATATGGCTACACCTTC. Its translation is CASSLKPLEYGYTF. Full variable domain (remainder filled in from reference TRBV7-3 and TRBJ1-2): GAGVSQTPSNKVTEKGKYVELRCDPISGHTALYWYRQSLGQGPEFLIYFQGTGAADDSGLPNDRFFAVRPEGSVSTLKIQRTERGDSAVYLCASSLKPLEYGYTFGSGTRLTVV.

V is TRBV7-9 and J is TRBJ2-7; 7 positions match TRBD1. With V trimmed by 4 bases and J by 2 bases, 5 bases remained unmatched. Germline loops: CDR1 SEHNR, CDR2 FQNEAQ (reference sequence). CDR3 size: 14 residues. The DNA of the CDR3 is TGTGCCAGCAGCTCTGGGGACAGAGCCTACGAGCAGTACTTC. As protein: CASSSGDRAYEQYF.

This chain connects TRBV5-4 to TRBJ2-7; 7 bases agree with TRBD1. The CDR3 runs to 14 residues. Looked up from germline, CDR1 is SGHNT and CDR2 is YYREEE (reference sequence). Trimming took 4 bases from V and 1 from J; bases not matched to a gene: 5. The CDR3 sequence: CASSGEQGSYEQYF. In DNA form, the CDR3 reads TGTGCCAGCAGCGGTGAACAGGGGTCCTACGAGCAGTACTTC. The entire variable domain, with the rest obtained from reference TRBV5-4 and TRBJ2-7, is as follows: ETGVTQSPTHLIKTRGQQVTLRCSSQSGHNTVSWYQQALGQGPQFIFQYYREEENGRGNFPPRFSGLQFPNYSSELNVNALELDDSALYLCASSGEQGSYEQYFGPGTRLTVT.

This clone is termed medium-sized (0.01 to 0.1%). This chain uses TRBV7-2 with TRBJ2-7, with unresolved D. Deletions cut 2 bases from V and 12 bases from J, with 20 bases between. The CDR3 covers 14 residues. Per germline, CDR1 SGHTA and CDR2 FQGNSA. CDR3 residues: CASSLQYGQTTSYF. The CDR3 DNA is TGTGCCAGCAGCTTACAGTACGGTCAGACGACATCGTACTTC.

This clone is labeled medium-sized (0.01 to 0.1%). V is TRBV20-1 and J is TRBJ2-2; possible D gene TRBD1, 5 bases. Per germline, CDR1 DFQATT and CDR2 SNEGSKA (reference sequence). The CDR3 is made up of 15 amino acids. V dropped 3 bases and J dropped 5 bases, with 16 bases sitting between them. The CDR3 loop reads CSASAQGPQTGELFF. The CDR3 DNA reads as TGCAGTGCTAGTGCCCAGGGCCCCCAAACCGGGGAGCTGTTTTTT.

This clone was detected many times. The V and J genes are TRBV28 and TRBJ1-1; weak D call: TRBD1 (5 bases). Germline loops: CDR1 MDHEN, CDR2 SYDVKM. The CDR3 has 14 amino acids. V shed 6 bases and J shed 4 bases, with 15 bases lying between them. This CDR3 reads CASSPQGWGTEAFF. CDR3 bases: TGTGCCAGCAGCCCTCAGGGATGGGGCACTGAAGCTTTCTTT.

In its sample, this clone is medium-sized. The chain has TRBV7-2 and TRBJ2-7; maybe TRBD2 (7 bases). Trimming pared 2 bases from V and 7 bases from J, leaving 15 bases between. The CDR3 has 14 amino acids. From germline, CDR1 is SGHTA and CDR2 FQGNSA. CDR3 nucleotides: TGTGCCAGCAGCTTAATAGGGGGGGCGCGTGAGCAGTACTTC. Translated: CASSLIGGAREQYF.

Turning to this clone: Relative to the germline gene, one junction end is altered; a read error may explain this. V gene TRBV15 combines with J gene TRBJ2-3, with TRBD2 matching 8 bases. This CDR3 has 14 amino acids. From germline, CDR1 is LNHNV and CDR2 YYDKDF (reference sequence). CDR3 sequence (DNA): TGTGCCACGAGCGGAATGTTGACTAGCGATACGCTGTATTTT. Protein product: CATSGMLTSDTLYF.

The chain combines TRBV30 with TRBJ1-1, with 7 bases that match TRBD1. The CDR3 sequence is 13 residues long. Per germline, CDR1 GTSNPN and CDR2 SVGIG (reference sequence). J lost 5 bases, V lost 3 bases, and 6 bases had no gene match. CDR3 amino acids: CAWSPDRRTEAFF. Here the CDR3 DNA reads TGTGCCTGGAGCCCGGACAGGCGGACTGAAGCTTTCTTT.

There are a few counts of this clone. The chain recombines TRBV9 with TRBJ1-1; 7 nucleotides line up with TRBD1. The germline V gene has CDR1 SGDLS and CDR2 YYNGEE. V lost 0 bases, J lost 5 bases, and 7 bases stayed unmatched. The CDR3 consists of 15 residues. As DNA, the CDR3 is TGTGCCAGCAGCGTAGCTGACAGGGTGGAAACTGAAGCTTTCTTT. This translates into CASSVADRVETEAFF.

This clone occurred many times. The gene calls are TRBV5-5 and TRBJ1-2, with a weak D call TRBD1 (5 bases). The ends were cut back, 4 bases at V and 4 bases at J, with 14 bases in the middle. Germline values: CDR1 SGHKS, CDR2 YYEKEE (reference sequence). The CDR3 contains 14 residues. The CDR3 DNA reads TGTGCCAGCAGCCCTTATCCCGGGACCTATGGCTACACCTTC. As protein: CASSPYPGTYGYTF. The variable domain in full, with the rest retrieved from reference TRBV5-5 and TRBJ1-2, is DAGVTQSPTHLIKTRGQQVTLRCSPISGHKSVSWYQQVLGQGPQFIFQYYEKEERGRGNFPDRFSARQFPNYSSELNVNALLLGDSALYLCASSPYPGTYGYTFGSGTRLTVV.

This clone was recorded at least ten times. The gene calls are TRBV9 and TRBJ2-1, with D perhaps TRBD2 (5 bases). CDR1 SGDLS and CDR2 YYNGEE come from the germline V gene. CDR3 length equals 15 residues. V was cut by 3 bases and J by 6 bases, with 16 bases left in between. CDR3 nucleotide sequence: TGTGCCAGCAGCGCCTCCAGCGCGGGTTTCAATGAGCAGTTCTTC. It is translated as CASSASSAGFNEQFF. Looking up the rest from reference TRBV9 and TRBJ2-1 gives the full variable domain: DSGVTQTPKHLITATGQRVTLRCSPRSGDLSVYWYQQSLDQGLQFLIQYYNGEERAKGNILERFSAQQFPDLHSELNLSSLELGDSALYFCASSASSAGFNEQFFGPGTRLTVL.

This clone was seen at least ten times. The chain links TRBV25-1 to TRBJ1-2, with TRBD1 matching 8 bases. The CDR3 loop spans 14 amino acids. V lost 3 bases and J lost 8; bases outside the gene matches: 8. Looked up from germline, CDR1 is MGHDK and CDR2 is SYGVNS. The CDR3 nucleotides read TGTGCCAGCAGTGAGTCCGGGACAGGCAGCGGCTACACCTTC. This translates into CASSESGTGSGYTF.

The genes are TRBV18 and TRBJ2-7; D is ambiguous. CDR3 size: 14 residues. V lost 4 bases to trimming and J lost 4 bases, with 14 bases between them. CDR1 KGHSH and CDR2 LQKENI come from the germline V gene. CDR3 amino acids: CASSLARDRYEQYF. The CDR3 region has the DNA TGTGCCAGCTCACTGGCTCGAGACCGTTACGAGCAGTACTTC.

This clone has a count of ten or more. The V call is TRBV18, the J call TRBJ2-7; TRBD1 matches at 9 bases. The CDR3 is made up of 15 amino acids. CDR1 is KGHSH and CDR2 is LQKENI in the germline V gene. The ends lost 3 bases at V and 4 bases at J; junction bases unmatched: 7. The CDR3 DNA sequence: TGTGCCAGCTCACCCTCCGGGACAGGGCGGTACGAGCAGTACTTC. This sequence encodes CASSPSGTGRYEQYF.

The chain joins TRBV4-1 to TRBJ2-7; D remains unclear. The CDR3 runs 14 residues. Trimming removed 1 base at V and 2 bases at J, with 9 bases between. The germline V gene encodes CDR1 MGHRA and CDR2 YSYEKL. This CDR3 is CASSQGVTTYEQYF. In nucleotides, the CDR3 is TGCGCCAGCAGCCAAGGAGTCACTACCTACGAGCAGTACTTC.

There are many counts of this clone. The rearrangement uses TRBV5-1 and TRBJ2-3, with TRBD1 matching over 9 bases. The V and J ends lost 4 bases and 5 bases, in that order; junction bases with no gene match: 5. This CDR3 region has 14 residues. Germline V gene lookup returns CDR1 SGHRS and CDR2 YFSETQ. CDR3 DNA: TGCGCCAGCAGCACAGGGACAGGGAGAGATACGCAGTATTTT. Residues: CASSTGTGRDTQYF.

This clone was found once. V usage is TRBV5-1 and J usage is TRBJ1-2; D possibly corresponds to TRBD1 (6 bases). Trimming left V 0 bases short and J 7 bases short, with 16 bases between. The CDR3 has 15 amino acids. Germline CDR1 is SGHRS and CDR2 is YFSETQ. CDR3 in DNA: TGCGCCAGCAGCTTGGATACGGGGGCTTTGGGTGGCTACACCTTC. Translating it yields CASSLDTGALGGYTF.

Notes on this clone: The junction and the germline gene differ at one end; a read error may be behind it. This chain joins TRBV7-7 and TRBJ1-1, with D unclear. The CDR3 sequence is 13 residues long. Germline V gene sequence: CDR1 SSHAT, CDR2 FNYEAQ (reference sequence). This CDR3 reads CASSLDKNTEAFF. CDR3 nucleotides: TGTGCTAGCAGCTTAGATAAGAACACTGAAGCTTTCTTT.

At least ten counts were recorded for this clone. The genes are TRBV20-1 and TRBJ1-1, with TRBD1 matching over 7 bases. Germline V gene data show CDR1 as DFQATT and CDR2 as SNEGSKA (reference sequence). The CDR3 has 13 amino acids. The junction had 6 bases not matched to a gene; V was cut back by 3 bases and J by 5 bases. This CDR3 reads CSASGTVQTEAFF. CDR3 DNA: TGCAGTGCTAGTGGGACAGTGCAAACTGAAGCTTTCTTT.